This is a list of T cell receptor beta chains from one sample in a study of blood T cell repertoires in COVID-19. Generated by immunoSEQ multiplex PCR, the TCRdb table keeps only in-frame clones and is missing some. The sample includes 140,000 to 150,000 clones, roughly 80% of them seen just once. Sequenced input: peripheral blood. The receptors were sampled from a man between 70 and 80 years old who had recovered from COVID-19. The conserved cysteine and the conserved F or W are not part of the CDR3 here.

V gene	J gene	CDR3 protein
TRBV24-1	TRBJ2-1	ATSARAGNEQF
TRBV29-1	TRBJ2-1	SVTSGLYNEQF
TRBV12-5	TRBJ2-3	ASGSGTGSVNTQY
TRBV18	TRBJ2-5	ASSHPSGQRMETQY
TRBV9	TRBJ1-2	ASSLGWGQIDYGYT
TRBV29-1	TRBJ1-1	SVAGQGPTEAF
TRBV30	TRBJ1-2	AWATANYGYT
TRBV4-2	TRBJ2-3	ASSQAGQVTDTQY
TRBV6-5	TRBJ2-2	ASMGTVTGELF
TRBV5-8	TRBJ2-3	ASSLEGRPPDTQY
TRBV28	TRBJ2-1	ASSLQLSSYNEQF
TRBV5-1	TRBJ1-5	ASSLGGLSNQPQH
TRBV5-1	TRBJ2-1	ASSLVSGLAGNEQF
TRBV3-1/TRBV3-2	TRBJ2-4	ASSPRSGALAKNIQY
TRBV11-2	TRBJ2-7	ASSLWIRPGGAPYEQY
TRBV24-1	TRBJ2-2	ATSAGTTNTGELF
TRBV11-3	TRBJ2-3	ASSRGTTGVDTQY
TRBV5-6	TRBJ2-1	ASSALAEPQDEQF
TRBV2	TRBJ2-3	ASRSEREGYDTQY
TRBV4-3	TRBJ2-5	ASSATVAGGRETQY
TRBV4-3	TRBJ2-3	ASSQGQGTYTDTQY
TRBV5-6	TRBJ2-1	ASSGDWSSYNEQF
TRBV2	TRBJ2-1	ASSGTSSMRDEQF
TRBV7-2	TRBJ2-7	ASSPGGVPYEQY
TRBV24-1	TRBJ2-1	ATSDGDNEQF
TRBV7-2	TRBJ2-7	ASSSAAYYEQY
TRBV4-1	TRBJ2-3	ASSRKLADPDTQY
TRBV6-5	TRBJ1-5	ASSYSGQYQPQH
TRBV2	TRBJ2-7	ASSAKSTDQVQY
TRBV5-1	TRBJ2-2	ASTNIGTSGITGELF
TRBV2	TRBJ1-4	ASSSTTQGEKLF
TRBV19	TRBJ1-3	ASSSRPGHAGNTIY
TRBV20-1	TRBJ1-1	SASDGGTEAF
TRBV2	TRBJ2-3	ASSPILASPDTQY
TRBV29-1	TRBJ1-2	SVPVGVDGYT
TRBV2	TRBJ2-2	ASRRDRGGTGELF
TRBV7-2	TRBJ2-1	ASSRDSEQF
TRBV2	TRBJ1-3	ASSDMRDTIY
TRBV24-1	TRBJ2-7	ATSDLLLRRGAGIHEQY
TRBV10-2	TRBJ2-5	ASSDSGVETQY
TRBV2	TRBJ1-2	ASSERQVYGYT
TRBV2	TRBJ2-3	ATALQGHGDTQY
TRBV29-1	TRBJ2-7	SVEMASGGYEQY
TRBV5-1	TRBJ1-2	ASAPKKTEGAEGYT
TRBV30	TRBJ1-1	AWSPPLNTEAF
TRBV20-1	TRBJ1-1	SASASFNTEAF
TRBV6-4	TRBJ2-2	ASKQGPMNTGELF
TRBV11-3	TRBJ2-1	ASSLGTPGPYNEQF